Below, 17 T cell receptor beta chains from the same sample are listed, as sequenced in a study of human T cells and chemical hapten exposure. TCRdb recomputed calls from the RACE reads with MiXCR, one row per CDR3 protein. Altogether approximately 85,000 distinct CDR3 sequences are present, 10% being singletons, with the ten largest covering around 2.5%. Sample time point: patch test 2, 6 weeks after DPC sensitization. Treatment meaning: therapeutic diphenylcyclopropenone sensitization with weekly scalp DPC. The source material was whole blood, sampled in connection with sensitization to the hapten diphenylcyclopropenone (DPC). The source is a woman aged 25 to 39 with alopecia areata. Some clones in this sample may be carry-over from other donors' samples.

This clonotype was counted a single time. V gene TRBV15 combines with J gene TRBJ2-3, with no clear D. Trimming removed 5 bases at V and 6 bases at J, with 12 bases between. The CDR3 totals 13 residues. CDR1 and CDR2 (germline): LNHNV, YYDKDF (reference sequence). For the CDR3, the DNA is TGTGCCACCAGCCCTCAGTCTGGGGATACGCAGTATTTT. Amino acids: CATSPQSGDTQYF.

The chain recombines TRBV4-3 with TRBJ2-7; D not resolved. Germline V gene sequence: CDR1 LGHNA, CDR2 YSLEER. This CDR3 is 14 amino acids long. Between the trimmed V and J ends, which lost 1 base and 10 bases, there was a span of 17 bases. Here the CDR3 reads CASSQVLSGTAQYF. In DNA form, the CDR3 reads TGCGCCAGCAGCCAAGTTCTGTCAGGAACCGCCCAGTACTTC.

Ten or more counts support this clonotype. The rearrangement uses TRBV3-1 and TRBJ1-2; possibly TRBD1 for D (5 bases). Trimming removed 0 bases at V and 12 bases at J, with 17 bases between. Looked up from germline, CDR1 is LGHDT and CDR2 is YNNKEL (reference sequence). The CDR3 covers 14 residues. The CDR3 DNA reads as TGTGCCAGCAGCCAAGAAACCCAGGGCCTCTGGCACACCTTC. Translation: CASSQETQGLWHTF.

The rearrangement joins TRBV29-1 to TRBJ2-3; 9 bases are a match to TRBD2. Germline V CDR1 and CDR2: SQVTM, ANQGSEA. This CDR3 spans 12 amino acids. V lost 5 bases and J lost 6; bases outside the gene matches: 3. This CDR3 is CSVLTSGDTQYF. The DNA for the CDR3 is TGCAGCGTTCTCACTAGCGGGGATACGCAGTATTTT.

This clonotype was detected many times. This chain links TRBV5-1 with TRBJ1-2; no clear D. The V gene's germline CDR1 is SGHRS and CDR2 YFSETQ. CDR3 length: 14 amino acids. The V end lost 4 bases, the J end lost 3 bases, and 13 bases lay between the germline ends. This CDR3 is CASSRTGIDYGYTF. The CDR3 DNA follows: TGCGCCAGCAGCCGGACGGGGATCGACTATGGCTACACCTTC.

This clonotype was recorded only once. The V gene is TRBV20-1, the J gene TRBJ1-2; no definite D call. Deletions cut 6 bases from V and 4 bases from J, with 15 bases between. CDR1 DFQATT and CDR2 SNEGSKA come from the germline V gene (reference sequence). This CDR3 is built from 13 residues. The CDR3 here is CSAQLLHGYGYTF. CDR3 DNA: TGCAGTGCCCAGCTCCTTCATGGCTATGGCTACACCTTC.

This clonotype was seen many times. The chain has TRBV6-5 and TRBJ2-1, with 9 positions matching TRBD2. J gave up 7 bases and V 8 bases, and 12 bases lay outside the gene matches. The CDR3 is 15 amino acids. Germline V gives CDR1 MNHEY, CDR2 SVGAGI. CDR3: CASRKVLAGNNEQFF. In DNA, the CDR3 is TGTGCCAGCCGAAAAGTCCTAGCGGGGAATAATGAGCAGTTCTTC.

V gene TRBV12-3 or TRBV12-4 combines with J gene TRBJ2-5; 10 nucleotides align to TRBD2. The CDR3 totals 17 residues. Trimming removed 5 bases from V and 0 bases from J; junction bases left unmatched: 9. The CDR3 DNA is TGTGCCAGCAGTCAATCTCCGGGACTAGCGAACCAAGAGACCCAGTACTTC. Translated, it gives CASSQSPGLANQETQYF.

This rearrangement joins TRBV18 to TRBJ2-1, with 12 nucleotides matching TRBD2. Germline CDR1 reads KGHSH; CDR2 reads LQKENI. V shed 6 bases and J 7 bases; nucleotides not matched to a gene: 10. CDR3 size: 16 residues. For the CDR3, the DNA is TGTGCCAGCTCTCCCAGACTAGCGGGAGCAGGAAATGAGCAGTTCTTC. Encoded protein: CASSPRLAGAGNEQFF.

This clonotype was counted at least ten times. This chain joins TRBV28 and TRBJ2-2; D is ambiguous. CDR3 size: 13 residues. Trimming shortened V by 6 bases and J by 0 bases, and 5 bases separated the two germline ends. CDR1 MDHEN and CDR2 SYDVKM come from the germline V gene. The CDR3 loop reads CASREANTGELFF. CDR3 DNA: TGTGCCAGCAGAGAGGCGAACACCGGGGAGCTGTTTTTT.

The sample holds many counts of this clonotype. The chain is built from TRBV4-1 and TRBJ2-7; 7 bases are shared with TRBD1. Germline assignment: CDR1 MGHRA and CDR2 YSYEKL. V was clipped by 0 bases and J by 7 bases; unmatched bases: 6. The length of the CDR3 is 14 residues. CDR3 DNA: TGCGCCAGCAGCCAAGAAGAGGGGGCGCGGGAGCAGTACTTC. This codes for CASSQEEGAREQYF.

This clonotype showed up many times. The CDR3 sequence is CASKQTGTSGGADIQYF. CDR3 nucleotide sequence: TGTGCCAGCAAACAAACCGGGACTAGCGGGGGGGCTGACATTCAGTACTTC. The chain couples TRBV12-3 or TRBV12-4 to TRBJ2-4; 16 bases match TRBD2. V trimming: 7 bases; J trimming: 8 bases; junction bases outside the gene matches: 11. The CDR3 has 17 residues.

In regard to this clonotype: A much larger clone lies one base from this, so it may be a read error. This sequence joins TRBV18 and TRBJ2-2; D is unclear. Deletions cut 5 bases from V and 6 bases from J, with 13 bases between. The V gene's germline CDR1 is KGHSH and CDR2 LQKENI. This CDR3 region has 14 residues. CDR3 DNA: TGTGCCAGCTCATCCAACCCAGTCGCCGGGGAGCTGTTTTTT. This codes for CASSSNPVAGELFF.

This clonotype was seen many times. This chain uses TRBV7-9 with TRBJ1-3; D unclear. Germline loops: CDR1 SEHNR, CDR2 FQNEAQ (reference sequence). V was cut by 1 base and J by 3 bases, with 10 bases left in between. CDR3 size: 15 residues. In DNA, the CDR3 is TGTGCCAGCAGCTTAGGGGGAAGTGATGGAAACACCATATATTTT. Residues: CASSLGGSDGNTIYF.

The rearrangement links TRBV27 to TRBJ1-1; D gene uncertain. The length of the CDR3 is 13 residues. V shed 0 bases and J shed 6 bases, with 8 bases lying between them. Germline CDR1 and CDR2: MNHEY and SMNVEV (reference sequence). The DNA of the CDR3 is TGTGCCAGCAGTTTATCTGTTGCGTCTGAAGCTTTCTTT. Translation: CASSLSVASEAFF.

This clonotype was picked up a small number of times. V usage is TRBV7-9 and J usage is TRBJ1-5; D possibly corresponds to TRBD1 (5 bases). V lost 5 bases and J 9 bases, leaving 14 bases between the germline ends. This CDR3 has 13 residues. CDR1 is SEHNR, CDR2 FQNEAQ, per germline (reference sequence). This chain's CDR3 is CASSLTEQGPQHF. The CDR3 nucleotides read TGTGCCAGCAGCCTGACAGAGCAGGGGCCCCAGCATTTT.

This sequence joins TRBV7-6 and TRBJ2-7, with 12 nucleotides matching TRBD2. V lost 5 bases, J lost 5 bases, and 4 bases stayed unmatched. CDR1 and CDR2 (germline): SGHVS, FNYEAQ. The CDR3 has 14 residues. CDR3: CASSRRLAGDEQYF. CDR3 coding DNA: TGTGCCAGCAGCCGGCGACTAGCGGGAGACGAGCAGTACTTC.